This is a list of T cell receptor beta chains from one sample in a study of T cells in Graves' hyperthyroidism and ophthalmopathy. A single record per CDR3 protein comes from TCRdb applying MiXCR to the multiplex PCR reads. The sample holds 450,000 to 650,000 distinct CDR3 sequences, approximately 17% seen once. Sequenced material: blood. Every receptor here comes from a woman aged 18-29 years with Graves' ophthalmopathy. The conserved cysteine and the conserved F or W are not part of the CDR3 here. Each record gives: V gene, clone size, CDR3 length, CDR3 protein. Size is stated for part of the rows, as once, few or many counts, or as a class when the clone is expanded.

>TRBV28|few|10
ATHVLSTEAF
>TRBV20-1|few|12
SADLAGGPYEQY
>TRBV9|.|13
ASSVATGRSGGYT
>TRBV7-6|.|15
ASSHAGGLSSYNEQF
>TRBV9|many|13
ASSVGTGENTEAF
>TRBV13|many|13
ASSLGNGPPYEQY
>TRBV18|many|13
ASSLDRGISYEQY
>TRBV12-3/TRBV12-4|many|13
ASRPGTGSYSPLH
>TRBV20-1|many|11
SAKQGVVNTIY
>TRBV11-1|many|15
ASSLMELAGHTGELF
>TRBV4-1|many|13
ASSRIVHQNTEAF
>TRBV7-9|many|13
ASSLAVFSGDEAF
>TRBV5-5|many|13
ASSLGQGAGYEQY
>TRBV6-2/TRBV6-3|few|10
ASRTGLGGYT
>TRBV12-3/TRBV12-4|many|13
ASSSLGRKGRGAF
>TRBV6-1|.|14
ATRGLLAGGTDTQY
>TRBV7-2|many|13
ASSHGRSSRTEAF
>TRBV5-5|.|15
ASSLGGPGTDPYGYT
>TRBV7-3|few|16
ASSPLGGGLAGSDEQF
>TRBV19|few|12
ASSIDGGYTEAF
>TRBV19|.|12
ASSDRFSGNTIY
>TRBV2|.|12
ASSEWASTDTQY